Listed below are T cell receptor beta chains from one sample, sequenced in a study of blood T cells in healthy people across ages. TCRdb passed the 5' RACE reads through MiXCR, listing each CDR3 protein once. The sample consists of about a million distinct CDR3 sequences, approximately 38% of them appearing once. Sequenced material: blood. Receptors were obtained from a man aged 18 to 29 in good health. CDR3s include the opening cysteine and the closing phenylalanine or tryptophan. Size is omitted from some rows. Given values are once, few, many or a class for expanded clones.

cdr3_length	j_call	clone_size	v_call	cdr3_aa
15	TRBJ2-1	.	TRBV7-8	CASSLVDGDRDEQFF
18	TRBJ1-1	.	TRBV19	CASSIALSWETLNTEAFF
15	TRBJ1-5	.	TRBV18	CASSPGDPPNQPQHF
15	TRBJ1-4	many	TRBV7-9	CASSLSAGQNEKLFF
17	TRBJ2-1	few	TRBV12-3/TRBV12-4	CASSLVAAGGVDNEQFF
12	TRBJ2-7	.	TRBV29-1	CSVYDGSYEQYF
13	TRBJ2-1	few	TRBV9	CASSVVSGIEQFF
19	TRBJ2-2	.	TRBV7-6	CASSLVESGGERNTGELFF
15	TRBJ2-1	many	TRBV7-2	CASSLALAARNEQFF
11	TRBJ2-7	.	TRBV5-6	CASSLNAEQYF
17	TRBJ2-1	.	TRBV12-3/TRBV12-4	CASRHGLAGGSYNEQFF
16	TRBJ2-3	.	TRBV20-1	CSATTMRAKSTDTQYF